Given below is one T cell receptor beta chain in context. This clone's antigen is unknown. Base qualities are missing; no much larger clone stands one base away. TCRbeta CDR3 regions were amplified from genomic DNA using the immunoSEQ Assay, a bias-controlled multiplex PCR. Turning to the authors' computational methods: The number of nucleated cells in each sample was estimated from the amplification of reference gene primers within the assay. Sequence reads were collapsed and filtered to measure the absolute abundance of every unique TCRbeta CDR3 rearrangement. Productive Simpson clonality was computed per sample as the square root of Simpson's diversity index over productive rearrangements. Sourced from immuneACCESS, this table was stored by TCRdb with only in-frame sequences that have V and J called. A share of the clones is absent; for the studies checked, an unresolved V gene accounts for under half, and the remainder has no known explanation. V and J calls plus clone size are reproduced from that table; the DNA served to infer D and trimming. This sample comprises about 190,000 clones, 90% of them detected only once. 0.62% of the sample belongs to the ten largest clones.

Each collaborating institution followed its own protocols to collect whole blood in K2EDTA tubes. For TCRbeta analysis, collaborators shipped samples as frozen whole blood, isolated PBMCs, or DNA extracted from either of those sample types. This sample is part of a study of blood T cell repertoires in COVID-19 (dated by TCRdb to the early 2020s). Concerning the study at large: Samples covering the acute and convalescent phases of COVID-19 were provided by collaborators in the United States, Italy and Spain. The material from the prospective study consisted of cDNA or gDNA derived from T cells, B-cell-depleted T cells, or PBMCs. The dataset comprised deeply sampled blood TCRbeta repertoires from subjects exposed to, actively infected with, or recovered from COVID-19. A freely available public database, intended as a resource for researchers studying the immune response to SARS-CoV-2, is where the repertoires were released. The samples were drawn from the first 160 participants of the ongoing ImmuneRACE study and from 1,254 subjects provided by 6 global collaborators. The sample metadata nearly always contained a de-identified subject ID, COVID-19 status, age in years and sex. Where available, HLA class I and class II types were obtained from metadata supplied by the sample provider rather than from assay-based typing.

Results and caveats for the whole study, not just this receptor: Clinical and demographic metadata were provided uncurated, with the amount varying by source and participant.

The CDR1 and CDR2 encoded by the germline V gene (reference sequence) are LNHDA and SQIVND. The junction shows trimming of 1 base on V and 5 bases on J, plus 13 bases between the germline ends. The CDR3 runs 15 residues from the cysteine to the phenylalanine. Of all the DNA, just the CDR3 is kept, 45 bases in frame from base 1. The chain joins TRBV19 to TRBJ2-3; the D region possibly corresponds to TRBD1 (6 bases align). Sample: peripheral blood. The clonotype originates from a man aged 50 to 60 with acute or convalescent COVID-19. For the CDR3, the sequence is CASSIGQGWVDTQYF. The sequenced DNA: TGTGCCAGTAGTATAGGGCAGGGGTGGGTAGATACGCAGTATTTT.